This T cell receptor beta chain was identified during a study of beta chain features in type 1 diabetes. Study results and limitations: People with Type 1 diabetes carried modestly yet significantly shorter TCRB CDR3s in all four CD4+ subsets.

This CDR3 is 15 amino acids long. V was clipped by 5 bases and J by 1 base; unmatched bases: 6. Isolated RNA was reverse transcribed in full, so expressed TCRB transcripts were sequenced. The protocol was immunoSEQ multiplex PCR, while the TCRdb copy is restricted to in-frame clones and leaves out a portion. The table lists 150,000 to 200,000 clones, almost 65% of them singletons. With respect to this clone: Its specificity is unknown.

Purity above 98% was achieved in all sorted populations. The receptor was isolated from a young man with type 1 diabetes. The sequencing input was naive CD4+ T cells from blood. V usage is TRBV23-1 and J usage is TRBJ2-3; 7 nucleotides line up with TRBD1. TRBV23-1 is classed as an ORF, of uncertain function. CDR3 in amino acids: CASSTQGLGTDTQYF. Here the CDR3 DNA reads TGCGCCAGCAGTACACAGGGGCTGGGCACAGATACGCAGTATTTT.